These 27 T cell receptor beta chains share one sample of origin, sequenced in a study of shared clonotypes between healthy human individuals. Generated by immunoSEQ multiplex PCR, the TCRdb table keeps only in-frame clones and is missing some. Of about 530,000 clones listed, almost 97% are singletons. The specimen was naive CD4+ T cells sorted from blood. The subset denotes: CD45RA+ positively selected. The receptors come from a woman under 40 in good health.

The V and J genes are TRBV5-1 and TRBJ2-1; 14 positions match TRBD2. V shed 4 bases and J 6 bases; nucleotides not matched to a gene: 9. The CDR3 covers 17 residues. Germline CDR1 reads SGHRS; CDR2 reads YFSETQ. CDR3 sequence: CASSTGLAGAWRNEQFF. Here the CDR3 DNA reads TGCGCCAGCAGCACGGGACTAGCGGGAGCCTGGCGCAATGAGCAGTTCTTC.

The rearrangement links TRBV11-2 to TRBJ2-1; 13 bases align to TRBD2. Germline values: CDR1 SGHAT, CDR2 FQNNGV. The V and J ends lost 1 base and 9 bases, in that order; junction bases with no gene match: 3. This CDR3 region has 15 residues. CDR3 sequence reads: CASSLGTSGSGEQFF. Here the CDR3 DNA reads TGTGCCAGCAGCTTAGGGACTAGCGGGAGCGGTGAGCAGTTCTTC.

V is TRBV6-5 and J is TRBJ2-7, with 9 positions matching TRBD2. Germline V gene data show CDR1 as MNHEY and CDR2 as SVGAGI. V lost 8 bases to trimming and J lost 7 bases; unmatched junction nucleotides: 9. This CDR3 region has 13 residues. The CDR3 DNA follows: TGTGCCAGCCGAGCGGGAGGTGCTCTGGAGCAGTACTTC. Protein: CASRAGGALEQYF.

This rearrangement joins TRBV28 to TRBJ2-1; TRBD2 matches 10 bases. The CDR3 runs to 15 residues. Per the germline V gene, CDR1 is MDHEN and CDR2 is SYDVKM. V trimming: 1 base; J trimming: 4 bases; junction bases outside the gene matches: 1. CDR3 sequence reads: CASSLYSGRYNEQFF. CDR3 nucleotide sequence: TGTGCCAGCAGTTTATATAGCGGGAGGTACAATGAGCAGTTCTTC.

This clone occurred a few times. This chain connects TRBV28 to TRBJ1-1; no reliable D call. CDR1 and CDR2 from the germline V gene are MDHEN and SYDVKM. This CDR3 comprises 15 residues. The V end lost 6 bases, the J end lost 1 base, and 15 bases lay between the germline ends. The CDR3 region has the DNA TGTGCCAGCAGCCCTCGACTTACACCGAACACTGAAGCTTTCTTT. Translation: CASSPRLTPNTEAFF.

The rearrangement joins TRBV18 to TRBJ1-5, with 7 bases that match TRBD1. This CDR3 has 15 amino acids. The germline gives CDR1 KGHSH, CDR2 LQKENI. Trimming at V came to 3 bases and at J to 5 bases, leaving 7 bases not matched to a gene. The CDR3 coding sequence is TGTGCCAGCTCACCGACACAGGGGAGCGATCAGCCCCAGCATTTT. It codes for CASSPTQGSDQPQHF.

CDR3 nucleotides: TGTGCCAGCAGTCAGGACCAATTAACGCAGTATTTT. Translated: CASSQDQLTQYF. V and J are TRBV11-3 and TRBJ2-3; D not certain. Trimming took 6 bases from V and 9 from J, leaving 13 bases between them. The length of the CDR3 is 12 residues. The germline V gene encodes CDR1 SGHNT and CDR2 YENEEA.

The genes are TRBV18 and TRBJ2-7, with unresolved D. V was shortened by 6 bases and J by 2 bases, with 5 bases between the two germline ends. Looked up from germline, CDR1 is KGHSH and CDR2 is LQKENI. The CDR3 sequence is 11 residues long. CDR3 coding DNA: TGTGCCAGCTCCGAGGCCTACGAGCAGTACTTC. This codes for CASSEAYEQYF.

This rearrangement joins TRBV7-3 to TRBJ2-3; D is uncertain. This CDR3 spans 13 amino acids. The germline CDR1 and CDR2 sequences are SGHTA and FQGTGA. V shed 5 bases and J shed 3 bases, with 9 bases lying between them. CDR3 sequence: CASSTISTDTQYF. CDR3 bases: TGTGCCAGCAGCACAATTTCTACAGATACGCAGTATTTT.

A few counts support this clone. This sequence joins TRBV29-1 and TRBJ2-7; TRBD1 aligns across 9 bases. The CDR3 is made up of 12 amino acids. Germline trimming cut 4 bases from V and 6 bases from J; bases unmatched to any gene: 4. The germline V gene encodes CDR1 SQVTM and CDR2 ANQGSEA. The CDR3 sequence: CSVARTGAEQYF. Written as DNA, the CDR3 is TGCAGCGTTGCCAGGACAGGGGCCGAGCAGTACTTC.

The chain couples TRBV5-4 to TRBJ2-7, with 10 bases matching TRBD2. Looked up from germline, CDR1 is SGHNT and CDR2 is YYREEE (reference sequence). Trimming took 4 bases from V and 2 from J; bases not matched to a gene: 6. CDR3 length equals 15 residues. For the CDR3, the DNA is TGTGCCAGCAGCCAGGGAAGCGGGAGGGCCTACGAGCAGTACTTC. It translates to CASSQGSGRAYEQYF.

The chain recombines TRBV28 with TRBJ2-7; 9 nucleotides align to TRBD1. V shed 6 bases, J shed 3 bases, and the junction held 9 bases outside the gene matches. Germline V gives CDR1 MDHEN, CDR2 SYDVKM. The CDR3 length is 15 residues. CDR3 in amino acids: CASSSLGTGIYEQYF. The CDR3, as DNA: TGTGCCAGCAGCTCCTTGGGGACAGGGATCTACGAGCAGTACTTC. The full variable domain, with the rest looked up from reference TRBV28 and TRBJ2-7, is DVKVTQSSRYLVKRTGEKVFLECVQDMDHENMFWYRQDPGLGLRLIYFSYDVKMKEKGDIPEGYSVSREKKERFSLILESASTNQTSMYLCASSSLGTGIYEQYFGPGTRLTVT.

This chain links TRBV6-4 with TRBJ2-1; D may match TRBD1 or TRBD2 (5 bases each). Trimming stripped 6 bases from V and 3 bases from J, with 12 bases between. The germline gives CDR1 MRHNA, CDR2 SNTAGT. This CDR3 is built from 14 residues. CDR3 sequence reads: CASRRDAGYNEQFF. The CDR3 nucleotides read TGTGCCAGCAGGAGGGACGCCGGCTACAATGAGCAGTTCTTC.

The chain employs TRBV5-4 and TRBJ2-1; TRBD2 aligns across 11 bases. This CDR3 spans 16 amino acids. Germline CDR1 is SGHNT and CDR2 is YYREEE (reference sequence). The V and J ends lost 4 bases and 5 bases, in that order; junction bases with no gene match: 8. The CDR3 reads CASSTLTSGDDNEQFF. Here the CDR3 DNA reads TGTGCCAGCAGCACGTTGACTAGCGGGGATGACAATGAGCAGTTCTTC.

Written as DNA, the CDR3 is TGTGCCAGCAGCTCGCGACAGGGGACCGAGCAGTACTTC. Translating gives CASSSRQGTEQYF. This chain links TRBV27 with TRBJ2-7, with 8 bases that match TRBD1. The CDR3 sequence is 13 residues long. Germline assignment: CDR1 MNHEY and CDR2 SMNVEV (reference sequence). The J segment lost 6 bases and the V segment lost 6 bases, leaving 7 bases of the junction unmatched.

The J gene is TRBJ2-7, the V gene TRBV11-2; D is unclear. Germline loops: CDR1 SGHAT, CDR2 FQNNGV. CDR3 length: 15 residues. V dropped 1 base and J dropped 3 bases, with 13 bases sitting between them. CDR3 sequence reads: CASSLVGFPYYEQYF. For the CDR3, the DNA is TGTGCCAGCAGCTTAGTGGGATTTCCCTACTACGAGCAGTACTTC.

The V gene is TRBV28, the J gene TRBJ2-6; the match to TRBD1 covers 9 bases. Germline V gene lookup returns CDR1 MDHEN and CDR2 SYDVKM. With V trimmed by 10 bases and J by 0 bases, 7 bases remained unmatched. This CDR3 comprises 16 residues. The CDR3 sequence is CAIDRGVSSGANVLTF. The CDR3 nucleotides are TGTGCCATCGACAGGGGGGTATCCTCTGGGGCCAACGTCCTGACTTTC.

The count of this clone is one. The chain employs TRBV6-1 and TRBJ1-1; D not certain. With 5 bases removed from V and 0 bases from J, the gap between germline ends came to 7 bases. The germline V gene has CDR1 MNHNS and CDR2 SASEGT. This CDR3 is built from 13 residues. CDR3 region: CASSLSMNTEAFF. CDR3 sequence (DNA): TGTGCCAGCAGTCTGTCCATGAACACTGAAGCTTTCTTT.

V and J are TRBV15 and TRBJ2-7; 9 bases fit TRBD2. Germline V gives CDR1 LNHNV, CDR2 YYDKDF (reference sequence). This CDR3 is built from 15 residues. Germline trimming cut 3 bases from V and 2 bases from J; bases unmatched to any gene: 5. DNA for the CDR3: TGTGCCACCAGCAGGGGTAGCGGGGGAGCCTACGAGCAGTACTTC. Translation: CATSRGSGGAYEQYF.

The gene calls are TRBV28 and TRBJ1-4; no clear D gene. V shed 3 bases and J shed 7 bases, with 6 bases lying between them. Per germline, CDR1 MDHEN and CDR2 SYDVKM. The CDR3 is 12 residues long. The CDR3 DNA follows: TGTGCCAGCAGTTTGAGGGTTGAAAAACTGTTTTTT. It translates to CASSLRVEKLFF.

Remarks on this clone: Other DNA sequences in the same sample also yield this CDR3. V is TRBV28 and J is TRBJ1-5; D might be TRBD1 (5 bases). Deletions cut 1 base from V and 1 base from J, with 8 bases between. Germline-derived CDR1 and CDR2 are MDHEN and SYDVKM. The length of the CDR3 is 15 residues. The CDR3 here is CASSLLRGSNQPQHF. CDR3 nucleotide sequence: TGTGCCAGCAGTTTATTACGGGGGAGCAATCAGCCCCAGCATTTT.

The V call is TRBV28, the J call TRBJ2-1; no clear D gene. V was clipped by 8 bases and J by 5 bases, with 7 bases between them. Looked up from germline, CDR1 is MDHEN and CDR2 is SYDVKM. This CDR3 has 11 amino acids. The CDR3 spells CASERDNEQFF. As DNA, the CDR3 is TGTGCCAGCGAACGGGACAATGAGCAGTTCTTC.

Concerning this clone: Other DNA sequences within the sample encode an identical CDR3. The chain uses TRBV2 and TRBJ2-7; tentatively, D is TRBD1 or TRBD2 (6 bases each). The CDR3 extends over 15 amino acids. Per germline, CDR1 SNHLY and CDR2 FYNNEI. V was shortened by 5 bases and J by 1 base, with 15 bases between the two germline ends. CDR3 sequence (DNA): TGTGCCAGCAGTCTGGAGCGAGGGGGGTCCTACGAGCAGTACTTC. This encodes CASSLERGGSYEQYF.

This chain joins TRBV13 and TRBJ2-6; D is possibly TRBD1 (7 bases). CDR1 PRHDT and CDR2 FYEKMQ come from the germline V gene (reference sequence). The V end lost 6 bases, the J end lost 0 bases, and 9 bases lay between the germline ends. This CDR3 region has 15 residues. The CDR3 sequence: CASSQGGSGANVLTF. The DNA of the CDR3 is TGTGCCAGCAGTCAGGGGGGCTCTGGGGCCAACGTCCTGACTTTC.

The genes are TRBV18 and TRBJ1-1, with TRBD1 identical over 8 bases. This CDR3 is 14 amino acids long. V dropped 3 bases and J dropped 8; count of bases not matched to a gene: 8. The germline CDR1 and CDR2 sequences are KGHSH and LQKENI. The CDR3 is CASSPPNRQGEAFF. In DNA, the CDR3 is TGTGCCAGCTCACCTCCAAATCGACAGGGGGAAGCTTTCTTT.

V and J are TRBV7-7 and TRBJ2-1, with D tentatively TRBD1 (5 bases). Germline V gives CDR1 SSHAT, CDR2 FNYEAQ (reference sequence). The CDR3 is 16 residues long. V shed 4 bases and J shed 7 bases, with 20 bases lying between them. CDR3: CASSSELAKGMNEQFF. In nucleotides, the CDR3 is TGTGCCAGCAGCTCCGAACTTGCCAAGGGGATGAATGAGCAGTTCTTC. Drawing the rest from reference TRBV7-7 and TRBJ2-1, the complete variable domain is GAGVSQSPRYKVTKRGQDVTLRCDPISSHATLYWYQQALGQGPEFLTYFNYEAQPDKSGLPSDRFSAERPEGSISTLTIQRTEQRDSAMYRCASSSELAKGMNEQFFGPGTRLTVL.

The genes are TRBV9 and TRBJ2-7; a possible D gene is TRBD1 (6 bases). Trimming removed 2 bases from V and 1 base from J, with 16 bases in between. The CDR3 has 16 residues. Germline lookup yields CDR1 SGDLS and CDR2 YYNGEE. CDR3 nucleotides: TGTGCCAGCAGCGTCCTTTCAGGGGCCGTGTCCTACGAGCAGTACTTC. Protein product: CASSVLSGAVSYEQYF. The full variable domain, rest sourced from reference TRBV9 and TRBJ2-7, is DSGVTQTPKHLITATGQRVTLRCSPRSGDLSVYWYQQSLDQGLQFLIQYYNGEERAKGNILERFSAQQFPDLHSELNLSSLELGDSALYFCASSVLSGAVSYEQYFGPGTRLTVT.